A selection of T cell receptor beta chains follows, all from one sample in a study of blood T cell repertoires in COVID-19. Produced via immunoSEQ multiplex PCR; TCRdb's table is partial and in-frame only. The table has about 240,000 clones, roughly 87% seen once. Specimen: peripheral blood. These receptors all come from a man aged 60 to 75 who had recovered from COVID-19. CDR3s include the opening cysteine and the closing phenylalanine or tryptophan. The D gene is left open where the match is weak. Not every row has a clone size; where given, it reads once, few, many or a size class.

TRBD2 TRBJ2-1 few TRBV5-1 CASSLDFPGLVSNEQFF TGCGCCAGCAGCTTGGATTTCCCAGGACTAGTTAGTAATGAGCAGTTCTTC
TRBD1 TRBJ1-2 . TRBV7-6 CASSPTTGKPNYGYTF TGTGCCAGCAGCCCTACGACAGGGAAACCTAACTATGGCTACACCTTC
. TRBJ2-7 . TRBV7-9 CASSSQGYEQYF TGCGCCAGCAGCTCCCAGGGATACGAGCAGTACTTC
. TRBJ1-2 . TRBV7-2 CASSSGPGSYGYTF TGTGCCAGCAGCTCCGGACCGGGGTCCTATGGCTACACCTTC
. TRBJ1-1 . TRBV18 CASSPRVKNTEAFF TGTGCCAGCTCACCCCGGGTCAAGAACACTGAAGCTTTCTTT
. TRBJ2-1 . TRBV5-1 CASSFRGVLSYNEQFF TGCGCCAGCAGCTTCAGGGGGGTCCTCTCCTACAATGAGCAGTTCTTC
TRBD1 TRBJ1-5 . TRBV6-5 CASSPGQGAGQPQHF TGTGCCAGCAGCCCGGGACAGGGGGCGGGTCAGCCCCAGCATTTT
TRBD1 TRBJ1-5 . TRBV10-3 CAISPGDRGNQPQHF TGTGCCATCAGTCCCGGGGACAGGGGCAATCAGCCCCAGCATTTT
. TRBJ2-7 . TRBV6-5 CASSRTPYEQYF TGTGCCAGCAGTCGGACACCATACGAGCAGTACTTC
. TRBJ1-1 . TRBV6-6 CASSRQALPLNTEAFF TGTGCCAGCAGTCGACAGGCCTTACCCCTGAACACTGAAGCTTTCTTT
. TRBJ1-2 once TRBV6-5 CASSQNYGYTF TGTGCCAGCAGTCAGAACTATGGCTACACCTTC
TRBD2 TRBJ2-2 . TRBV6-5 CASSPQGGSTGELFF TGTGCCAGCAGCCCCCAGGGCGGGAGCACCGGGGAGCTGTTTTTT
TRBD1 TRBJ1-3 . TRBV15 CATSRVGGGDPGNTIYF TGTGCCACCAGCAGAGTCGGAGGGGGCGACCCTGGAAACACCATATATTTT
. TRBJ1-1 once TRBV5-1 CASSFGQTNTEAFF TGCGCCAGCAGCTTCGGACAAACGAACACTGAAGCTTTCTTT
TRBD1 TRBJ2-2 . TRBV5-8 CASTRKTGYTGELFF TGTGCCAGCACCAGAAAGACAGGGTACACCGGGGAGCTGTTTTTT
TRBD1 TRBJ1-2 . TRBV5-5 CASSPWTGTIYGYTF TGTGCCAGCAGCCCGTGGACAGGGACTATCTATGGCTACACCTTC
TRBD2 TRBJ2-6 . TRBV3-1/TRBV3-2 CASSPRLAGGGANVLTF TGTGCCAGCAGCCCCCGACTAGCGGGGGGTGGGGCCAACGTCCTGACTTTC
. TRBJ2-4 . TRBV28 CASSLVGAAKNIQYF TGTGCCAGCAGTTTAGTAGGGGCAGCCAAAAACATTCAGTACTTC
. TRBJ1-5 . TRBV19 CATRTYNQPQHF TGTGCCACTCGGACATACAATCAGCCCCAGCATTTT
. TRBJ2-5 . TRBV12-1 CASSFVQPGLVPQETQYF TGTGCCAGCAGCTTTGTACAACCGGGACTAGTTCCCCAAGAGACCCAGTACTTC
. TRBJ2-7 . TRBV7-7 CASSLAVRALYF TGTGCCAGCAGCTTAGCAGTCAGAGCGTTGTACTTC
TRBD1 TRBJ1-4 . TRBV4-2 CASSQIRQGLNEKLFF TGTGCCAGCAGCCAAATAAGACAGGGCCTCAATGAAAAACTGTTTTTT
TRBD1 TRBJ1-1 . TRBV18 CASHRDRGLSTEAFF TGTGCCAGCCACCGGGACAGGGGGTTGAGCACTGAAGCTTTCTTT
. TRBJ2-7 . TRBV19 CASSPFGLSSYEQYF TGTGCCAGTAGTCCCTTCGGACTGAGCTCCTACGAGCAGTACTTC
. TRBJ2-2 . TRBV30 CAWSVLERGELFF TGTGCCTGGAGTGTACTTGAAAGAGGGGAGCTGTTTTTT
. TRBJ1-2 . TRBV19 CASSPQGLLFYGYTF TGTGCCAGTAGCCCACAGGGTCTACTATTCTATGGCTACACCTTC
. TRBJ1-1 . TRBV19 CASSAPKRNTEAFF TGTGCCAGTAGTGCCCCAAAGAGAAACACTGAAGCTTTCTTT
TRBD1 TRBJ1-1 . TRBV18 CASSLRQGDTEAFF TGTGCCAGCTCACTCCGACAGGGCGACACTGAAGCTTTCTTT
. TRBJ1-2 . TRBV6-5 CASSYSTGFYGYTF TGTGCCAGCAGTTACTCGACGGGGTTCTATGGCTACACCTTC
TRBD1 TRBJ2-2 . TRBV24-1 CAAGTGSGELFF TGTGCCGCCGGGACAGGGTCCGGGGAGCTGTTTTTT
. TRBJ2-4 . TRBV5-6 CASSLEDTNIQYF TGTGCCAGCAGCTTGGAGGACACAAACATTCAGTACTTC
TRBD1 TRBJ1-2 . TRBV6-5 CASRYRGTNYGYTF TGTGCCAGCAGATACAGGGGAACTAACTATGGCTACACCTTC
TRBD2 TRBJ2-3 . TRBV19 CASSSGGRTDTQYF TGTGCCAGTAGTAGCGGGGGACGCACAGATACGCAGTATTTT
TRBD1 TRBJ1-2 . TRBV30 CAWSFGTAYGYTF TGTGCCTGGAGTTTCGGGACAGCCTATGGCTACACCTTC
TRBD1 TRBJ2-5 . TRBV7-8 CASSLPGTGAGETQYF TGTGCCAGCAGCTTGCCTGGGACAGGGGCAGGCGAGACCCAGTACTTC
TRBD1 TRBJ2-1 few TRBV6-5 CASRPAARDSEQFF TGTGCCAGCAGACCCGCGGCAAGGGACAGTGAGCAGTTCTTC
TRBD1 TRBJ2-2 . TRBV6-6 CASSPRGTGVPGELFF TGTGCCAGCAGCCCCCGGGGGACAGGGGTCCCCGGGGAGCTGTTTTTT
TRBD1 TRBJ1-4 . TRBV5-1 CASSALGQGVYEKLFF TGCGCCAGCAGCGCCCTGGGACAGGGGGTTTATGAAAAACTGTTTTTT
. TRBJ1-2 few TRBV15 CATSRGQPPYGYTF TGTGCCACCAGCCGAGGACAGCCACCCTATGGCTACACCTTC
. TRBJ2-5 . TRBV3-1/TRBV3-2 CASSQPRGRGETQYF TGTGCCAGCAGCCAACCCCGGGGTCGGGGTGAGACCCAGTACTTC
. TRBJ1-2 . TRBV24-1 CATSDATLRGYTF TGTGCCACCAGTGACGCCACCCTCAGGGGCTACACCTTC
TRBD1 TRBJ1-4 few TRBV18 CASSPGQGKLFF TGTGCCAGCTCACCAGGACAGGGAAAACTGTTTTTT
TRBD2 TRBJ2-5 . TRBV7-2 CASSSRLAGEETQYF TGTGCCAGCAGCTCCCGGCTAGCGGGGGAAGAGACCCAGTACTTC
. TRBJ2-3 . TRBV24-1 CATSTGGGRTDTQYF TGTGCCACCAGTACCGGAGGGGGCCGCACAGATACGCAGTATTTT
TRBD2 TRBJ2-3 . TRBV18 CASSPSAGGTQYF TGTGCCAGCTCACCCTCCGCGGGGGGGACGCAGTATTTT
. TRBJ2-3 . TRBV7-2 CASSPGPGRRTDTQYF TGTGCCAGCAGCCCTGGTCCGGGGAGACGCACAGATACGCAGTATTTT
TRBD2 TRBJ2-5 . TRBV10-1 CASSRTSGGQETQYF TGCGCCAGCAGCAGGACTAGCGGGGGTCAAGAGACCCAGTACTTC
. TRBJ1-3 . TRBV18 CASSPIGSASGNTIYF TGTGCCAGCTCACCAATCGGCAGCGCCTCTGGAAACACCATATATTTT
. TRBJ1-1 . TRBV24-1 CATREGGLNTEAFF TGTGCCACCAGAGAGGGGGGGTTGAACACTGAAGCTTTCTTT
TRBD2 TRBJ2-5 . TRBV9 CASSVATGGPETQYF TGTGCCAGCAGCGTAGCCACGGGGGGGCCAGAGACCCAGTACTTC
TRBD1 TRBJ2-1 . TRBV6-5 CASRGQGKSYNEQFF TGTGCCAGCAGGGGACAGGGGAAATCCTACAATGAGCAGTTCTTC
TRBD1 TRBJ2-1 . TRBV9 CASSADRGNEQFF TGTGCCAGCAGCGCCGACAGGGGCAATGAGCAGTTCTTC
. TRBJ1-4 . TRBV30 CAWSASTARREKLFF TGTGCCTGGAGTGCTTCGACAGCCCGTAGGGAAAAACTGTTTTTT
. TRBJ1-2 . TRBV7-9 CASSYRDAYYGYTF TGTGCCAGCAGCTACAGGGACGCTTACTATGGCTACACCTTC
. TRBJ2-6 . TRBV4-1 CASSQDSNSGANVLTF TGCGCCAGCAGCCAAGATAGCAACTCTGGGGCCAACGTCCTGACTTTC
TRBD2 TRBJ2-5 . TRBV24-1 CATSDPSREGETQYF TGTGCCACCAGTGATCCTTCACGGGAGGGAGAGACCCAGTACTTC
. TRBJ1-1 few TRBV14 CASSQTNAFF TGTGCCAGCAGCCAGACAAACGCTTTCTTT
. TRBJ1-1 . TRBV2 CASSDTVNTEAFF TGTGCCAGTAGTGACACGGTAAACACTGAAGCTTTCTTT
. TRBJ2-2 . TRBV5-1 CASFFLSQVLQDTGELFF TGCGCCAGCTTTTTCTTATCTCAGGTTCTACAGGACACCGGGGAGCTGTTTTTT
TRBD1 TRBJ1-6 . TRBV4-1 CASSQGDTGVLSSPLHF TGCGCCAGCAGCCAAGGGGATACAGGGGTCTTATCTTCACCCCTCCACTTT